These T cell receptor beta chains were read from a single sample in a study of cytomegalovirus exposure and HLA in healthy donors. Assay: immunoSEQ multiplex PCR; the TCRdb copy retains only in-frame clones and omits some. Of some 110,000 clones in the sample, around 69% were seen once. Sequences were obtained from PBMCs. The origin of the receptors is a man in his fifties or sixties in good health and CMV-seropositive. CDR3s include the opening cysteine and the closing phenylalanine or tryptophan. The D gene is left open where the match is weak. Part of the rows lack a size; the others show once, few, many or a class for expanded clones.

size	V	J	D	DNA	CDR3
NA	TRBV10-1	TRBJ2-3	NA	TGCGCCAGCAGTGACACGGGAGATACCACAGATACGCAGTATTTT	CASSDTGDTTDTQYF
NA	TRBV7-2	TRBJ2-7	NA	TGTGCCAGCAGCTTATCCCAGGGGATACGCTACGAGCAGTACTTC	CASSLSQGIRYEQYF
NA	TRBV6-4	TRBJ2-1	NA	TGTGCCAGCAGTGCCCTCCGGGACACCAAATACAATGAGCAGTTCTTC	CASSALRDTKYNEQFF
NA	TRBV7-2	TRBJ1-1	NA	TGTGCCAGCAGCTTTCTCCCGAACACTGAAGCTTTCTTT	CASSFLPNTEAFF
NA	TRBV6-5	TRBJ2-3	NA	TGTGCCAGCAGTCGGGGGTCCCGCACAGATACGCAGTATTTT	CASSRGSRTDTQYF
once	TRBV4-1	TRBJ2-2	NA	TGCGCCAGCAGCGTCGAAGGGAGGAGGGCCGGGGAGCTGTTTTTT	CASSVEGRRAGELFF
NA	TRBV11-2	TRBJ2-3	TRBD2	TGTGCCAGCAGGAAACGGGAGGACACAAAGAGGACAGATACGCAGTATTTT	CASRKREDTKRTDTQYF
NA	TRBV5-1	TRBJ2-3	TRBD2	TGCGCCAGCAGCTTGGCCGGACTAGCGGGAACAGGTACGCAGTATTTT	CASSLAGLAGTGTQYF
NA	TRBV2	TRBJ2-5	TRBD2	TGTGCCAGCAGTACGGGAGGCGAGACCCAGTACTTC	CASSTGGETQYF
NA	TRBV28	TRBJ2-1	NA	TGTGCCAGCAGTTTAGGCGGTCAGCAGTTCTTC	CASSLGGQQFF
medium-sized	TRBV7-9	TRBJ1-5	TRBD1	TGTGCCAGCAGCTCAACAGGGGCTGGGAGTCAGCCCCAGCATTTT	CASSSTGAGSQPQHF
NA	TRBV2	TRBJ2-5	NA	TGTGCCAGCAGTTCGATCAGATTGTCTAGGGAGACCCAGTACTTC	CASSSIRLSRETQYF
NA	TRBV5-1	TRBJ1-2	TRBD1	TGCGCCGGCAGCTTGGCTCCCGGACAGGGGGACTATGGCTACACCTTC	CAGSLAPGQGDYGYTF
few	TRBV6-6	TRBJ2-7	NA	TGTGCCAGCAGCCCGGAGGACTACGTCTACGAGCAGTACTTC	CASSPEDYVYEQYF
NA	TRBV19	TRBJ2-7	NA	TGTGCCAGTAGTAACAGCGATATAGGGGACACCGCATACGAGCAGTACTTC	CASSNSDIGDTAYEQYF
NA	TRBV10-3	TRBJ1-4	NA	TGTGCCATCAGTAAAGCAGGGATTTTACGTGCAACTAATGAAAAACTGTTTTTT	CAISKAGILRATNEKLFF
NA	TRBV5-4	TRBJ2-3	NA	TGTGCCAGCAGCATAGCAGAAGTGGCAGATACGCAGTATTTT	CASSIAEVADTQYF
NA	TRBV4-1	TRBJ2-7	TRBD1	TGCGCCAGCAGCCAAGTCCCCGGGACAGGGGGCTACGAGCAGTACTTC	CASSQVPGTGGYEQYF
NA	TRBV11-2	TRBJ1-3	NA	TGTGCCAGCAGCCTTCTGGTGACTGATGGAAACACCATATATTTT	CASSLLVTDGNTIYF
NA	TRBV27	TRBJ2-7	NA	TGTGCCAGCAGTTCACTAGGGAGCTCCTACGAGCAGTACTTC	CASSSLGSSYEQYF
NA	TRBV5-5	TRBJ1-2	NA	TGTGCCAGCAGCTTGTACAGGGATGGCTACACCTTC	CASSLYRDGYTF
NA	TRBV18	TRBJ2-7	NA	TGTGCCAGCTCTCCTGAGGCGGTAACCTACGAGCAGTACTTC	CASSPEAVTYEQYF
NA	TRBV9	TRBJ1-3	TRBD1	TGTGCCAGCAGCGTAGGCCAGGGGGCTCGAAACACCATATATTTT	CASSVGQGARNTIYF
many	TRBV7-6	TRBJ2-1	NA	TGTGCCAGCAGCGTATACAATGAGCAGTTCTTC	CASSVYNEQFF
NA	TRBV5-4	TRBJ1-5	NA	TGTGCCAGCAGCGCCTCCGGTAACCCCTCTCAGCCCCAGCATTTT	CASSASGNPSQPQHF
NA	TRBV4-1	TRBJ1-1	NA	TGCGCCAGCAGCCGTCCACAGAACACTGAAGCTTTCTTT	CASSRPQNTEAFF
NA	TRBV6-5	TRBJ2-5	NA	TGTGCCAGCAGTTACGACTATCAAGAGACCCAGTACTTC	CASSYDYQETQYF
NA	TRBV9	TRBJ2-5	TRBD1	TGTGCCAGCAGCGCCACAGGGGAAGAGACCCAGTACTTC	CASSATGEETQYF
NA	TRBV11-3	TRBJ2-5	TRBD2	TGTGCCAGCAGCTTAGAAGCAGCGGGGGGGCGAGAGACCCAGTACTTC	CASSLEAAGGRETQYF
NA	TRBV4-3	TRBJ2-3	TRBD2	TGCGCCAGCAGCCAAGATATAGCGGGGGCCATGGGGGATACGCAGTATTTT	CASSQDIAGAMGDTQYF
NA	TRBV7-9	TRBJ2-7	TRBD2	TGTGCCAGCGTCCGGGACTACCGAGACGAGCAGTACTTC	CASVRDYRDEQYF
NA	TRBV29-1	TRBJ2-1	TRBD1	TGCAGCGTTGAGACCTTCAGGGGGCTTTCCTACAATGAGCAGTTCTTC	CSVETFRGLSYNEQFF
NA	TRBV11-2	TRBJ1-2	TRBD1	TGTGCCAGCAGCTTAGGGACAGGGGCCTATGGCTACACCTTC	CASSLGTGAYGYTF
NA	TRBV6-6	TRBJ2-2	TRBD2	TGTGCCAGCAGCCTATCAATAACTAGCGGCACCGGGGAGCTGTTTTTT	CASSLSITSGTGELFF
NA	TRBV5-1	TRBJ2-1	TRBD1	TGCGCCAGCGCCGTCCAGGGACAGGAAAACAATGAGCAGTTCTTC	CASAVQGQENNEQFF
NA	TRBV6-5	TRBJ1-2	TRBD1	TGTGCCAGCAGTTTCCTCTCGGGACAGGGGAACTATGGCCACACCTTC	CASSFLSGQGNYGHTF
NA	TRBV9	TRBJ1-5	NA	TGTGCCAGTAGCGTAGGATCAGGGCCCGGTCAGCCCCAGCATTTT	CASSVGSGPGQPQHF
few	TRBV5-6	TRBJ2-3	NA	TGTGCCAGCAGCTTGTTTACTACAGATACGCAGTATTTT	CASSLFTTDTQYF
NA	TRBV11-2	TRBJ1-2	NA	TGTGCCAGCAGCTTAGCAGGTATCGGCTACACCTTC	CASSLAGIGYTF
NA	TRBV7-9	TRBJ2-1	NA	TGTGCCAGCAGCCTAGGGACACATTCCTACAATGAGCAGTTCTTC	CASSLGTHSYNEQFF
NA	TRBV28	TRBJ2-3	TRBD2	TGTGCCAGCAGTTTATTGGGCGGGAGGGCAGATACGCAGTATTTT	CASSLLGGRADTQYF
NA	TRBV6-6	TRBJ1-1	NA	TGTGCCAGCAGTAAGGGACTTAGCGCTGAAGCTTTCTTT	CASSKGLSAEAFF
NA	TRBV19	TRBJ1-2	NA	TGTGCCAGTAGTGTTCCGAGGGGGTTTGGCTATGGCTACACCTTC	CASSVPRGFGYGYTF
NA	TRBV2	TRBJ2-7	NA	TGTGCCAGCAGTGAACAGGGCCGCTACGAGCAGTACTTC	CASSEQGRYEQYF
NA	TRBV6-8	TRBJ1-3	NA	TGTGCCAGCAGTTTGACAGGCTGCTGTTCTGGAAACACCATATATTTT	CASSLTGCCSGNTIYF
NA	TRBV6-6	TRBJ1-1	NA	TGTGCCAGCAGTTCCTGGGGGGGGACTGAAGCTTTCTTT	CASSSWGGTEAFF
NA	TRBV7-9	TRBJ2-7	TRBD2	TGTGCCAGCAGCCCCGGGACTAGCGGGCCGCAAAACGACGAGCAGTACTTC	CASSPGTSGPQNDEQYF